This T cell receptor beta chain was captured by sequencing in a study of human T cells and chemical hapten exposure. TCRdb analysed the RACE reads with MiXCR anew, one entry per CDR3 protein. The table includes more than 100,000 distinct CDR3 sequences, over 9% detected once. With 5 bases removed from V and 3 bases from J, the gap between germline ends came to 10 bases. Per germline, CDR1 SEHNR and CDR2 FQNEAQ (reference sequence). There are 13 residues in the CDR3. The time point was: patch test 3, about 24 weeks after DPC sensitization. Treatment in this sample: therapeutic diphenylcyclopropenone sensitization with weekly scalp DPC.

The receptor was derived from a woman between 45 and 60 years old with alopecia areata. Some clones in this sample may be carry-over from other donors' samples. This specimen consisted of whole blood, obtained in connection with sensitization to the hapten diphenylcyclopropenone (DPC). This chain connects TRBV7-9 to TRBJ1-2; the D is unclear. The CDR3 sequence is CASSPTNDYGYTF. Here the CDR3 DNA reads TGTGCCAGCAGCCCCACAAATGACTATGGCTACACCTTC.